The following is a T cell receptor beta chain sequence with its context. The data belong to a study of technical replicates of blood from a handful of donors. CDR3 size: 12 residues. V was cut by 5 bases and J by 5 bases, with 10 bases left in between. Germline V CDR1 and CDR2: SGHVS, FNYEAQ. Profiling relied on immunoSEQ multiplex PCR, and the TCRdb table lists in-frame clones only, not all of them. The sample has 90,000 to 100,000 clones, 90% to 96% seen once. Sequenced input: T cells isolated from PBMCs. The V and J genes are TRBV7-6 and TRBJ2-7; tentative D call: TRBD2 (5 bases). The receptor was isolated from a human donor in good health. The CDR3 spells CASSGLSNEQYF. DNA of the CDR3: TGTGCCAGCAGCGGACTGTCGAACGAGCAGTACTTC.